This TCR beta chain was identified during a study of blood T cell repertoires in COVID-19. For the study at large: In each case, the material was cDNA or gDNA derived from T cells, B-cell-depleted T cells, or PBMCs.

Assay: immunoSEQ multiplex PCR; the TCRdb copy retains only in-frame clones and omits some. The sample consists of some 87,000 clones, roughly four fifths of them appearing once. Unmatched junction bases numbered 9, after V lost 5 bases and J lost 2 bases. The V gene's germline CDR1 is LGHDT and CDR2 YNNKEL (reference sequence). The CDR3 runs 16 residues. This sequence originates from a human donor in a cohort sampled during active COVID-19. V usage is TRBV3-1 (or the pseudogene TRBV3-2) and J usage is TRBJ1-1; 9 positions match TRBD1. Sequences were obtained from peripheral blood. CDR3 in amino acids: CASSRAPGQGNTEAFF. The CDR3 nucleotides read TGTGCCAGCAGCAGAGCACCGGGACAGGGTAACACTGAAGCTTTCTTT.